Sequencing of this TCR beta chain was carried out in a study of neurological immune-mediated disorders. This clonotype was seen a few times. Its antigen remains unknown. Regarding the study as a whole: The most TCR clonal expansion was seen in HTLV-1-associated myelopathy, whereas the least was seen in multiple sclerosis, below the level in healthy controls.

The CDR3 is made up of 14 amino acids. Germline loops: CDR1 DFQATT, CDR2 SNEGSKA (reference sequence). Trimming cost V 6 bases and J 5 bases; bases outside gene matches: 10. The unsorted libraries were generated from a total of 2 million PBMCs, which had been stored in RNAlater at -80 C. 5'RACE with 10-nucleotide random UMIs generated the cDNA. TCRdb itself ran the 5' RACE reads through MiXCR, one entry per CDR3 protein. The data contain 20,000 to 25,000 distinct CDR3 sequences, around 14% of them singletons. The clonotype was recovered from a female donor with HTLV-1-associated myelopathy (HAM/TSP). The V and J genes are TRBV20-1 and TRBJ2-4, with TRBD2 matching 7 bases. Material for sequencing was PBMCs. CDR3 protein: CSAPSTSAQNIQYF. The CDR3 nucleotides are TGCAGTGCACCCTCCACTAGCGCCCAAAACATTCAGTACTTC.